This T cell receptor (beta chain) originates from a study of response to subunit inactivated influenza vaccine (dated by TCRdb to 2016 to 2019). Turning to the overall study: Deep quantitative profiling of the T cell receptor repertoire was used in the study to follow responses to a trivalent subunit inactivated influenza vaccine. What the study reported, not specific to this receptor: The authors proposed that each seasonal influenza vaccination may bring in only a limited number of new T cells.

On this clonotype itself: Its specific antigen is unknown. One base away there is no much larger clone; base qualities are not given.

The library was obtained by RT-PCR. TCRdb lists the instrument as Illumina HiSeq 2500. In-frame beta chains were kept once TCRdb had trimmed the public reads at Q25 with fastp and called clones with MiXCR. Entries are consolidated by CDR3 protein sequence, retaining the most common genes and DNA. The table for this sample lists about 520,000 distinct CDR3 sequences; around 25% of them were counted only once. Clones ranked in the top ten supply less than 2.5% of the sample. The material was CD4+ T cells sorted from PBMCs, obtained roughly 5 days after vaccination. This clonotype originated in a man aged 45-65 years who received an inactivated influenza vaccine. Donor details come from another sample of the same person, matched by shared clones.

The CDR3 is CAIRATNTGELFF. The DNA reads as follows: TGTGCCATCAGGGCTACGAACACCGGGGAGCTGTTTTTT. The rearranged chain carries TRBV10-3 and TRBJ2-2; a confident D gene designation cannot be given. The germline V gene supplies CDR1 ENHRY and CDR2 SYGVKD. At the junction V is shortened by 6 bases and J by 0 bases, with 5 bases in between. The CDR3, from cysteine to phenylalanine, totals 13 residues. The CDR3 DNA has 39 bases and is translated from base 1.